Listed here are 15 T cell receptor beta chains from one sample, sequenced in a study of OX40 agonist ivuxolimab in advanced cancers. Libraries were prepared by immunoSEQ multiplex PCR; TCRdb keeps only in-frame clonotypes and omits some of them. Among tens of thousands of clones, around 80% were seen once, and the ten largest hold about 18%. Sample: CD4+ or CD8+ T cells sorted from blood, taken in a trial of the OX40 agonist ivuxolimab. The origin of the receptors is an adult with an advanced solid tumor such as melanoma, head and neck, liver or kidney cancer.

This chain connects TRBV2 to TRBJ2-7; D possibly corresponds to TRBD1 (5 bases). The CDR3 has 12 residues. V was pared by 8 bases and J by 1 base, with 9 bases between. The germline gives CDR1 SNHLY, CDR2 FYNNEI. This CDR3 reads CASGQGSYEQYF. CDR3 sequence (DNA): TGTGCCAGCGGGCAGGGATCCTACGAGCAGTACTTC.

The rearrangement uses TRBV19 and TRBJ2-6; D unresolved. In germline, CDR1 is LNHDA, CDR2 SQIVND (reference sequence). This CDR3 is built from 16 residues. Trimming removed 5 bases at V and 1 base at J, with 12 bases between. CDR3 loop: CASSPPPDSGANVLTF. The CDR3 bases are TGTGCCAGTAGTCCCCCCCCGGATTCTGGGGCCAACGTCCTGACTTTC.

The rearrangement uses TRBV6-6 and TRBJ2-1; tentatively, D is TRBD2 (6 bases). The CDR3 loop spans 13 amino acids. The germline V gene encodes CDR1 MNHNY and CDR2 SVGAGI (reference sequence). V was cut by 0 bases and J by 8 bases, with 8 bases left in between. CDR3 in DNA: TGTGCCAGCAGTTACTCGAGGGACTATGAGCAGTTCTTC. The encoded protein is CASSYSRDYEQFF.

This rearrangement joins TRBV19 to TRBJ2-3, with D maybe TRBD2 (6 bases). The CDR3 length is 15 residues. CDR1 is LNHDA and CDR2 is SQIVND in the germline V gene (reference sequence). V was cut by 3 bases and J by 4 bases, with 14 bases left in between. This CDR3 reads CASSMIGRSADTQYF. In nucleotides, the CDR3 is TGTGCCAGTAGTATGATCGGGAGAAGCGCAGATACGCAGTATTTT.

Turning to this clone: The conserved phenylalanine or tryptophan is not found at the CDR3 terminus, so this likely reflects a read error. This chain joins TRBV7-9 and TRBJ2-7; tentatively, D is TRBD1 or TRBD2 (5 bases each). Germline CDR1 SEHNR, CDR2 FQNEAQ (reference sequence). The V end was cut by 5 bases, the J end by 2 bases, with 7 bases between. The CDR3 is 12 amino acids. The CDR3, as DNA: TGTGCCAGCAGCACGGGACCCTACGAGCAGTACTCC. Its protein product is CASSTGPYEQYS.

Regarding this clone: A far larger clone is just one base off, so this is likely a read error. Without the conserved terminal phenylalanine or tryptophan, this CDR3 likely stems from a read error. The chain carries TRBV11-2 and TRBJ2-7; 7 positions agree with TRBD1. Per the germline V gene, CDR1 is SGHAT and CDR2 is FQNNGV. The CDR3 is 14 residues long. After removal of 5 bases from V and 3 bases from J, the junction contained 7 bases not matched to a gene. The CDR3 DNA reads TGTGCCAGCAGCGCCGGGACAGTCTACTACGAGCAGTACCTC. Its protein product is CASSAGTVYYEQYL.

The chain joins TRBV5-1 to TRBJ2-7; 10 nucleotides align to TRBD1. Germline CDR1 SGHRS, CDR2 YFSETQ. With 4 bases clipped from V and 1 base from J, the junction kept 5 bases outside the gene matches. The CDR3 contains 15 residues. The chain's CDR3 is CASSRPGQGSYEQYF. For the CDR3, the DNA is TGCGCCAGCAGCAGGCCGGGACAGGGGTCCTACGAGCAGTACTTC. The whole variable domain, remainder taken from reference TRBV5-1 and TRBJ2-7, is KAGVTQTPRYLIKTRGQQVTLSCSPISGHRSVSWYQQTPGQGLQFLFEYFSETQRNKGNFPGRFSGRQFSNSRSEMNVSTLELGDSALYLCASSRPGQGSYEQYFGPGTRLTVT.

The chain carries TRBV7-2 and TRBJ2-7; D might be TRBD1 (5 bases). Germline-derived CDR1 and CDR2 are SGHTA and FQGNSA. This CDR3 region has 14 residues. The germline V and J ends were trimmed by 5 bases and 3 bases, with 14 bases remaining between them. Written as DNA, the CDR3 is TGTGCCAGCAGCACAACAGGCTATTACTACGAGCAGTACTTC. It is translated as CASSTTGYYYEQYF.

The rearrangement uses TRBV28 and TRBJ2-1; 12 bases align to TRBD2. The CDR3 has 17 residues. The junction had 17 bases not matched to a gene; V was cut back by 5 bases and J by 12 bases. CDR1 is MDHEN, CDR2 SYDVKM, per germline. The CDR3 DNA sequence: TGTGCCAGCAGTCCGCCAGGTGGGGCTAGCGGGGGGGCCTGGCAGTTCTTC. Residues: CASSPPGGASGGAWQFF.

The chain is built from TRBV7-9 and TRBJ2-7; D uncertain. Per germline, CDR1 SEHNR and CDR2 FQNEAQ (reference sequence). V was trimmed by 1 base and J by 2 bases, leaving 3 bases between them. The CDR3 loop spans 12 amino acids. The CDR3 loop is CASSLETYEQYF. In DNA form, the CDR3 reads TGTGCCAGCAGCTTAGAAACCTACGAGCAGTACTTC.

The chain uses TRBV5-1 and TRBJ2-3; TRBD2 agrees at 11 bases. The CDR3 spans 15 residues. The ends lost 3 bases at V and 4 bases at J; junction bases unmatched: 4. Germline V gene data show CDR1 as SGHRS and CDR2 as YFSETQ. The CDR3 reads CASSSSGGSADTQYF. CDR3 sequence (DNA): TGCGCCAGCAGCTCTAGCGGGGGGAGTGCAGATACGCAGTATTTT.

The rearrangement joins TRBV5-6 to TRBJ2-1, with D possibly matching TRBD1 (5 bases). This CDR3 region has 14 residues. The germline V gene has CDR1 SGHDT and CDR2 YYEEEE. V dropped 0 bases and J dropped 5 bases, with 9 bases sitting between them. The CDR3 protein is CASSLGQGNNEQFF. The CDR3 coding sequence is TGTGCCAGCAGCTTGGGGCAGGGAAACAATGAGCAGTTCTTC. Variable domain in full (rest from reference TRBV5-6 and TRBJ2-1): DAGVTQSPTHLIKTRGQQVTLRCSPKSGHDTVSWYQQALGQGPQFIFQYYEEEERQRGNFPDRFSGHQFPNYSSELNVNALLLGDSALYLCASSLGQGNNEQFFGPGTRLTVL.

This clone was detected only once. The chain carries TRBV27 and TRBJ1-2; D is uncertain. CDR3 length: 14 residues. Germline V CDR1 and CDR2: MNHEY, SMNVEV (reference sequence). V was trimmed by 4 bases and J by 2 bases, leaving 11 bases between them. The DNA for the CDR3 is TGTGCCAGCAGTTCCTTAGTTACGAACTATGGCTACACCTTC. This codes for CASSSLVTNYGYTF.

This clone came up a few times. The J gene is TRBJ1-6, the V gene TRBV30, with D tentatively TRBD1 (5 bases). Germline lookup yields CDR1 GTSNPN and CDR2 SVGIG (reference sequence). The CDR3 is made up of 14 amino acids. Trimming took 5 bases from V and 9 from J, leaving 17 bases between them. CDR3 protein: CAWSEGREPSPLHF. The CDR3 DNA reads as TGTGCCTGGTCTGAGGGCAGGGAACCTTCACCCCTCCACTTT.

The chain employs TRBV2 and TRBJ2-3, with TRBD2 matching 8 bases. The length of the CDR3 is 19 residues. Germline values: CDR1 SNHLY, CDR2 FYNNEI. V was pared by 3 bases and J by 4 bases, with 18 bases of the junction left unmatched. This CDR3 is CASSDGVRLAFQSADTQYF. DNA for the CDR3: TGTGCCAGCAGTGACGGCGTTCGACTAGCGTTCCAGAGTGCAGATACGCAGTATTTT.